A selection of T cell receptor beta chains follows, all from one sample in a study of blood T cell repertoires in COVID-19. The assay was immunoSEQ multiplex PCR, and TCRdb's table has in-frame clones only and misses some. Here the sample spans 100,000 to 150,000 clones, around 82% being singletons. What was sequenced was peripheral blood. These receptor sequences come from a man aged 25 to 40 with COVID-19, enrolled during active disease. Each CDR3 is given with its conserved first and last residue. D genes are given only for firm matches. Part of the rows lack a size; the others show once, few, many or a class for expanded clones.

V gene: TRBV7-8
clone size: -
D gene: -
J gene: TRBJ2-7
CDR3 length: 13
CDR3 protein: CASSLETVHEQYF
CDR3 DNA: TGTGCCAGCAGCTTAGAGACAGTCCACGAGCAGTACTTC

V gene: TRBV19
clone size: -
D gene: TRBD1
J gene: TRBJ2-7
CDR3 length: 16
CDR3 protein: CASSAYRGAASYEQYF
CDR3 DNA: TGTGCCAGTAGTGCATACAGGGGAGCAGCCTCCTACGAGCAGTACTTC

V gene: TRBV19
clone size: few
D gene: -
J gene: TRBJ1-3
CDR3 length: 13
CDR3 protein: CASSIRLRDTIYF
CDR3 DNA: TGTGCCAGTAGTATCCGACTCCGGGACACCATATATTTT

V gene: TRBV6-5
clone size: -
D gene: TRBD1
J gene: TRBJ1-2
CDR3 length: 14
CDR3 protein: CASSYPGDRGGYTF
CDR3 DNA: TGTGCCAGCAGTTACCCGGGGGACAGGGGCGGCTACACCTTC

V gene: TRBV2
clone size: -
D gene: TRBD1
J gene: TRBJ2-7
CDR3 length: 15
CDR3 protein: CASSEVGTGVHEQYF
CDR3 DNA: TGTGCCAGCAGTGAAGTAGGGACAGGGGTGCACGAGCAGTACTTC

V gene: TRBV5-1
clone size: -
D gene: -
J gene: TRBJ2-7
CDR3 length: 15
CDR3 protein: CASSLSPADSYEQYF
CDR3 DNA: TGCGCCAGCAGCTTAAGCCCAGCGGACTCCTACGAGCAGTACTTC

V gene: TRBV7-2
clone size: -
D gene: TRBD2
J gene: TRBJ2-3
CDR3 length: 18
CDR3 protein: CASSPGLAGASRADTQYF
CDR3 DNA: TGTGCCAGCAGCCCCGGACTAGCGGGGGCCTCGAGGGCAGATACGCAGTATTTT

V gene: TRBV28
clone size: -
D gene: -
J gene: TRBJ1-2
CDR3 length: 14
CDR3 protein: CASSFPGGNYGYTF
CDR3 DNA: TGTGCCAGCAGTTTCCCGGGAGGGAACTATGGCTACACCTTC

V gene: TRBV7-9
clone size: -
D gene: TRBD1
J gene: TRBJ2-7
CDR3 length: 14
CDR3 protein: CASGTGTGGYEQYF
CDR3 DNA: TGTGCCAGCGGGACCGGGACAGGGGGCTACGAGCAGTACTTC

V gene: TRBV10-1
clone size: -
D gene: -
J gene: TRBJ1-5
CDR3 length: 18
CDR3 protein: CASTEPRGGKASNQPQHF
CDR3 DNA: TGCGCCAGCACTGAGCCACGGGGAGGGAAGGCGAGCAATCAGCCCCAGCATTTT

V gene: TRBV4-1
clone size: -
D gene: TRBD2
J gene: TRBJ2-7
CDR3 length: 16
CDR3 protein: CASSRNWQAGGHEQYF
CDR3 DNA: TGCGCCAGCAGCCGGAATTGGCAAGCGGGAGGACACGAGCAGTACTTC

V gene: TRBV19
clone size: -
D gene: -
J gene: TRBJ1-2
CDR3 length: 13
CDR3 protein: CASSALRNYGYTF
CDR3 DNA: TGTGCCAGTAGCGCCCTCAGGAACTATGGCTACACCTTC

V gene: TRBV19
clone size: -
D gene: -
J gene: TRBJ2-6
CDR3 length: 13
CDR3 protein: CATRSSGANVLTF
CDR3 DNA: TGTGCCACTCGCAGCTCTGGGGCCAACGTCCTGACTTTC

V gene: TRBV11-3
clone size: -
D gene: TRBD2
J gene: TRBJ2-5
CDR3 length: 13
CDR3 protein: CASSPTSDETQYF
CDR3 DNA: TGTGCCAGCAGCCCGACTAGCGACGAGACCCAGTACTTC

V gene: TRBV6-6
clone size: once
D gene: TRBD1
J gene: TRBJ1-5
CDR3 length: 16
CDR3 protein: CASSYGDSSSNQPQHF
CDR3 DNA: TGTGCCAGCAGTTATGGGGACAGCTCTAGCAATCAGCCCCAGCATTTT

V gene: TRBV6-1
clone size: -
D gene: TRBD1
J gene: TRBJ2-3
CDR3 length: 16
CDR3 protein: CASSENTGGAKGTQYF
CDR3 DNA: TGTGCCAGCAGTGAAAATACAGGGGGCGCTAAGGGTACGCAGTATTTT

V gene: TRBV7-9
clone size: -
D gene: TRBD2
J gene: TRBJ2-3
CDR3 length: 15
CDR3 protein: CASSPTSSGVDTQYF
CDR3 DNA: TGTGCCAGCAGCCCTACTTCTAGCGGGGTTGATACGCAGTATTTT

V gene: TRBV7-3
clone size: -
D gene: -
J gene: TRBJ1-1
CDR3 length: 14
CDR3 protein: CASSPGNRDTEAFF
CDR3 DNA: TGTGCCAGCAGCCCCGGAAACAGGGACACTGAAGCTTTCTTT

V gene: TRBV5-6
clone size: -
D gene: -
J gene: TRBJ2-7
CDR3 length: 13
CDR3 protein: CASSFEGAYEQYF
CDR3 DNA: TGTGCCAGCAGCTTCGAGGGGGCCTACGAGCAGTACTTC

V gene: TRBV5-1
clone size: few
D gene: -
J gene: TRBJ2-2
CDR3 length: 14
CDR3 protein: CASSLGQNTGELFF
CDR3 DNA: TGCGCCAGCAGCCTGGGACAGAACACCGGGGAGCTGTTTTTT

V gene: TRBV29-1
clone size: -
D gene: TRBD1
J gene: TRBJ2-7
CDR3 length: 15
CDR3 protein: CSVEPSGQGVLEQYF
CDR3 DNA: TGCAGCGTTGAACCTTCGGGACAGGGGGTCTTAGAGCAGTACTTC

V gene: TRBV5-5
clone size: once
D gene: TRBD1
J gene: TRBJ1-1
CDR3 length: 19
CDR3 protein: CASSTSWRTGTMRTPEAFF
CDR3 DNA: TGTGCCAGCAGCACCAGTTGGAGGACAGGGACGATGAGGACTCCTGAAGCTTTCTTT

V gene: TRBV7-8
clone size: few
D gene: TRBD1
J gene: TRBJ1-2
CDR3 length: 16
CDR3 protein: CASSLTTTGEGYGYTF
CDR3 DNA: TGTGCCAGCAGCCTAACCACTACAGGGGAAGGGTATGGCTACACCTTC

V gene: TRBV23-1
clone size: -
D gene: -
J gene: TRBJ1-4
CDR3 length: 19
CDR3 protein: CASSQSTQVFVATNEKLFF
CDR3 DNA: TGCGCCAGCAGTCAATCGACACAGGTCTTTGTTGCAACTAATGAAAAACTGTTTTTT

V gene: TRBV28
clone size: -
D gene: -
J gene: TRBJ2-3
CDR3 length: 14
CDR3 protein: CASSSPSLKDTQYF
CDR3 DNA: TGTGCCAGCAGCTCGCCAAGCCTAAAAGATACGCAGTATTTT

V gene: TRBV5-6
clone size: -
D gene: TRBD2
J gene: TRBJ2-3
CDR3 length: 17
CDR3 protein: CASSLRRLAGEVDTQYF
CDR3 DNA: TGTGCCAGCAGCTTGCGTCGACTAGCGGGAGAGGTAGATACGCAGTATTTT

V gene: TRBV28
clone size: -
D gene: TRBD1
J gene: TRBJ1-4
CDR3 length: 16
CDR3 protein: CASSFLQTGKIRKLFF
CDR3 DNA: TGTGCCAGCAGTTTCCTGCAGACAGGGAAAATCAGGAAACTGTTTTTT

V gene: TRBV6-6
clone size: -
D gene: -
J gene: TRBJ2-7
CDR3 length: 14
CDR3 protein: CASSYFTERYEQYF
CDR3 DNA: TGTGCCAGCAGTTACTTCACAGAGAGATACGAGCAGTACTTC

V gene: TRBV10-3
clone size: -
D gene: -
J gene: TRBJ1-6
CDR3 length: 14
CDR3 protein: CAIKDSLYNSPLHF
CDR3 DNA: TGTGCCATCAAGGACAGCCTCTATAATTCACCCCTCCACTTT

V gene: TRBV6-5
clone size: -
D gene: TRBD1
J gene: TRBJ1-1
CDR3 length: 15
CDR3 protein: CASSYPGTVGTEAFF
CDR3 DNA: TGTGCCAGCAGTTACCCCGGGACAGTGGGAACTGAAGCTTTCTTT

V gene: TRBV5-8
clone size: -
D gene: -
J gene: TRBJ1-5
CDR3 length: 14
CDR3 protein: CASSKQGGNQPQHF
CDR3 DNA: TGTGCCAGCAGCAAACAGGGTGGCAATCAGCCCCAGCATTTT

V gene: TRBV7-8
clone size: few
D gene: TRBD1
J gene: TRBJ1-6
CDR3 length: 18
CDR3 protein: CASSLEGTGAAYNSPLHF
CDR3 DNA: TGTGCCAGCAGCTTAGAGGGTACAGGGGCGGCCTATAATTCACCCCTCCACTTT

V gene: TRBV12-3/TRBV12-4
clone size: -
D gene: -
J gene: TRBJ1-2
CDR3 length: 11
CDR3 protein: CASSLRGGYTF
CDR3 DNA: TGTGCCAGCAGTCTCAGAGGGGGCTACACCTTC

V gene: TRBV11-2
clone size: -
D gene: -
J gene: TRBJ1-6
CDR3 length: 14
CDR3 protein: CASSLVEGLSPLHF
CDR3 DNA: TGTGCCAGCAGCTTAGTTGAGGGCCTGTCACCCCTCCACTTT

V gene: TRBV6-5
clone size: -
D gene: TRBD1
J gene: TRBJ2-4
CDR3 length: 14
CDR3 protein: CASTLGQGSGIQYF
CDR3 DNA: TGTGCCAGCACCCTAGGACAGGGATCAGGCATTCAGTACTTC

V gene: TRBV7-2
clone size: once
D gene: -
J gene: TRBJ2-3
CDR3 length: 14
CDR3 protein: CASSLDTNTDTQYF
CDR3 DNA: TGTGCCAGCAGCTTAGACACGAACACAGATACGCAGTATTTT

V gene: TRBV5-6
clone size: -
D gene: -
J gene: TRBJ2-6
CDR3 length: 17
CDR3 protein: CASSSGGALEGANVLTF
CDR3 DNA: TGTGCCAGCAGCTCGGGTGGGGCCCTCGAGGGGGCCAACGTCCTGACTTTC

V gene: TRBV20-1
clone size: -
D gene: -
J gene: TRBJ2-5
CDR3 length: 15
CDR3 protein: CSASFGSDSRETQYF
CDR3 DNA: TGCAGTGCTAGTTTCGGGAGTGACTCACGAGAGACCCAGTACTTC

V gene: TRBV5-1
clone size: few
D gene: TRBD1
J gene: TRBJ1-1
CDR3 length: 12
CDR3 protein: CASGNRGTEAFF
CDR3 DNA: TGCGCCAGTGGGAACAGGGGCACTGAAGCTTTCTTT

V gene: TRBV6-5
clone size: -
D gene: -
J gene: TRBJ2-7
CDR3 length: 12
CDR3 protein: CASSLDSYEQYF
CDR3 DNA: TGTGCCAGCAGCTTGGACAGCTACGAGCAGTACTTC

V gene: TRBV7-2
clone size: -
D gene: TRBD2
J gene: TRBJ2-1
CDR3 length: 17
CDR3 protein: CASSDPSGGVSNNEQFF
CDR3 DNA: TGTGCCAGCAGCGACCCTAGCGGGGGGGTTTCGAACAATGAGCAGTTCTTC

V gene: TRBV6-5
clone size: -
D gene: -
J gene: TRBJ2-1
CDR3 length: 15
CDR3 protein: CASSYSGVSYNEQFF
CDR3 DNA: TGTGCCAGCAGTTACTCCGGGGTCTCCTACAATGAGCAGTTCTTC

V gene: TRBV29-1
clone size: -
D gene: -
J gene: TRBJ1-2
CDR3 length: 15
CDR3 protein: CSVKEKREGNYGYTF
CDR3 DNA: TGCAGCGTTAAAGAAAAGAGGGAGGGGAACTATGGCTACACCTTC

V gene: TRBV28
clone size: -
D gene: TRBD2
J gene: TRBJ2-2
CDR3 length: 16
CDR3 protein: CASSSLAGGPTGELFF
CDR3 DNA: TGTGCCAGCAGTTCGCTAGCGGGAGGGCCCACCGGGGAGCTGTTTTTT

V gene: TRBV9
clone size: -
D gene: TRBD1
J gene: TRBJ1-2
CDR3 length: 14
CDR3 protein: CASSPDRGAYGYTF
CDR3 DNA: TGTGCCAGCAGCCCAGACAGGGGAGCTTATGGCTACACCTTC

V gene: TRBV28
clone size: -
D gene: -
J gene: TRBJ1-4
CDR3 length: 14
CDR3 protein: CASSLTDIDEKLFF
CDR3 DNA: TGTGCCAGCAGTTTGACAGACATAGATGAAAAACTGTTTTTT

V gene: TRBV10-1
clone size: -
D gene: -
J gene: TRBJ1-2
CDR3 length: 13
CDR3 protein: CASREQGSGGYTF
CDR3 DNA: TGCGCCAGCAGGGAACAGGGCTCGGGAGGCTACACCTTC

V gene: TRBV19
clone size: -
D gene: TRBD1
J gene: TRBJ1-5
CDR3 length: 15
CDR3 protein: CASSWDRGAHQPQHF
CDR3 DNA: TGTGCCAGTAGTTGGGACAGAGGGGCTCATCAGCCCCAGCATTTT

V gene: TRBV5-1
clone size: -
D gene: TRBD1
J gene: TRBJ2-1
CDR3 length: 16
CDR3 protein: CASSLAGTGAYNEQFF
CDR3 DNA: TGCGCCAGCAGCTTGGCCGGGACAGGGGCTTACAATGAGCAGTTCTTC

V gene: TRBV29-1
clone size: once
D gene: -
J gene: TRBJ1-2
CDR3 length: 15
CDR3 protein: CSAVEIAQKFYGYTF
CDR3 DNA: TGCAGCGCAGTTGAGATTGCACAGAAATTTTATGGCTACACCTTC

V gene: TRBV6-1
clone size: -
D gene: -
J gene: TRBJ1-5
CDR3 length: 14
CDR3 protein: CASSEQGSNQPQHF
CDR3 DNA: TGTGCCAGCAGTGAACAGGGGAGCAATCAGCCCCAGCATTTT

V gene: TRBV28
clone size: -
D gene: -
J gene: TRBJ2-7
CDR3 length: 13
CDR3 protein: CASSLGHRYEQYF
CDR3 DNA: TGTGCCAGCAGCTTAGGGCACCGGTACGAGCAGTACTTC

V gene: TRBV25-1
clone size: -
D gene: TRBD2
J gene: TRBJ2-3
CDR3 length: 15
CDR3 protein: CASSEVAGATDTQYF
CDR3 DNA: TGTGCCAGCAGTGAAGTAGCGGGAGCCACAGATACGCAGTATTTT

V gene: TRBV28
clone size: -
D gene: -
J gene: TRBJ1-1
CDR3 length: 15
CDR3 protein: CASNEARGGYTEAFF
CDR3 DNA: TGTGCCAGCAACGAGGCCAGGGGCGGGTACACTGAAGCTTTCTTT

V gene: TRBV5-4
clone size: -
D gene: TRBD1
J gene: TRBJ1-4
CDR3 length: 14
CDR3 protein: CASSWGDRNEKLFF
CDR3 DNA: TGTGCCAGCAGCTGGGGGGACAGGAATGAAAAACTGTTTTTT